The present T cell receptor beta chain was sequenced within a study of blood T cell repertoires in COVID-19. As processed by the authors: Amplification from reference gene primers served as the basis for estimated nucleated cell counts. Here immunoSEQ multiplex PCR was the method, and the copy in TCRdb shows in-frame clones only, minus some. The D gene and trimming were derived from the DNA, and the V and J assignments and clone size from that table. The sample lists about 34,000 clones; around 80% were seen once. Sequenced input: peripheral blood. This sequence was found in an elderly man with active or convalescent COVID-19.

As DNA, the CDR3 is TGTGCCAGCAGCCAATACGGGACACACAACACTGAAGCTTTCTTT. It translates to CASSQYGTHNTEAFF. The rearrangement uses TRBV16 and TRBJ1-1; D is possibly TRBD1 (6 bases). The ends were cut back, 1 base at V and 2 bases at J, with 11 bases in the middle. The CDR3 totals 15 residues. From germline, CDR1 is KGHSY and CDR2 FQNENV.